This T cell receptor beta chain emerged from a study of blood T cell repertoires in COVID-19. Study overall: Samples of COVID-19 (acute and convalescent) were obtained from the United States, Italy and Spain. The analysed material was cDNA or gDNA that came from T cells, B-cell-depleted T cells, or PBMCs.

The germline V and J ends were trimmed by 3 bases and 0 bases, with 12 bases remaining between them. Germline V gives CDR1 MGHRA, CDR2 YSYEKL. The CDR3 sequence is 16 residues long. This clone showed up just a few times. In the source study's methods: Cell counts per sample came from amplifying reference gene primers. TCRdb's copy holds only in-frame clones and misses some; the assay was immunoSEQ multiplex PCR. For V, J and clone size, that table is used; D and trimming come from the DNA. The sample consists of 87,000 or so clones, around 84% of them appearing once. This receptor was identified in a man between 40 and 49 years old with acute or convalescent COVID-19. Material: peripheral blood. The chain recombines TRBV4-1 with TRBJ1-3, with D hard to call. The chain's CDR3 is CASSQASPSSGNTIYF. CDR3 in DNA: TGCGCCAGCAGCCAGGCTTCCCCCTCCTCTGGAAACACCATATATTTT.